Shown below are 32 T cell receptor beta chains from a single sample sequenced in a study of cytomegalovirus exposure and HLA in healthy donors. Vbeta (60) and Jbeta (13) primers were used in the PCR. Sequencing was performed with immunoSEQ multiplex PCR; in TCRdb, only in-frame clones are kept and a portion is missing. The specimen's table records about 200,000 clones. The sample consisted of PBMCs. The receptors were gathered from a young man in good health and CMV-seronegative.

The chain uses TRBV19 and TRBJ2-5; the match to TRBD2 covers 7 bases. The DNA end is more similar to TRBJ2-7, so the J call may be wrong. This CDR3 comprises 16 residues. Germline V lookup: CDR1 LNHDA, CDR2 SQIVND (reference sequence). The CDR3 loop is CASSSSAGRVVYEQYF. In DNA form, the CDR3 reads TGTGCCAGTAGTTCATCAGCGGGAAGAGTGGTGTACGAGCAGTACTTC.

This chain uses TRBV9 with TRBJ2-2; 12 nucleotides line up with TRBD2. This CDR3 comprises 19 residues. V trimming: 1 base; J trimming: 2 bases; junction bases outside the gene matches: 9. Germline lookup yields CDR1 SGDLS and CDR2 YYNGEE. CDR3 sequence reads: CASSVPVLAGGPNTGELFF. The CDR3 nucleotides are TGTGCCAGCAGCGTACCAGTTCTAGCGGGGGGGCCTAACACCGGGGAGCTGTTTTTT.

The rearrangement links TRBV5-4 to TRBJ2-7; weak D call: TRBD2 (7 bases). This CDR3 region has 15 residues. Germline V gene lookup returns CDR1 SGHNT and CDR2 YYREEE (reference sequence). Trimming removed 4 bases from V and 8 bases from J, with 22 bases in between. CDR3 DNA sequence: TGTGCCAGCAGCGGGGGGGCGGAGGTTAGGAGTAAGCAGTACTTC. Its translation is CASSGGAEVRSKQYF.

The chain carries TRBV19 and TRBJ1-4, with D tentatively TRBD1 (5 bases). With 7 bases removed from V and 8 bases from J, the gap between germline ends came to 20 bases. The germline V gene encodes CDR1 LNHDA and CDR2 SQIVND (reference sequence). CDR3 size: 15 residues. CDR3 DNA: TGTGCCAGTACCCCCGTTGCCTTTCCAGGGGAAAAACTGTTTTTT. It translates to CASTPVAFPGEKLFF.

V usage is TRBV10-3 and J usage is TRBJ2-5, with D possibly TRBD1 on 6 matching bases. Matching the DNA end better, TRBJ2-7 makes the J call doubtful. Germline loops: CDR1 ENHRY, CDR2 SYGVKD. The CDR3 has 14 residues. This CDR3 is CAISETGQYYEQYF. CDR3 bases: TGTGCCATCAGTGAAACAGGGCAATACTACGAGCAGTACTTC.

The V gene is TRBV5-1, the J gene TRBJ2-7; TRBD2 agrees at 9 bases. The CDR3 runs to 15 residues. With 1 base clipped from V and 2 bases from J, the junction kept 4 bases outside the gene matches. Germline V lookup: CDR1 SGHRS, CDR2 YFSETQ. CDR3 amino acids: CASSLSSGSPYEQYF. The CDR3 DNA sequence: TGCGCCAGCAGCTTGAGTAGCGGGAGTCCCTACGAGCAGTACTTC.

As for this clone: One junction end does not reproduce the germline sequence, and a read error may be involved. The chain joins TRBV6-4 to TRBJ2-3; 11 positions match TRBD2. The V gene's germline CDR1 is MRHNA and CDR2 SNTAGT. The CDR3 contains 15 residues. CDR3 in DNA: TGTGCCTGCAGTTCTAGCGGGGGGAGCACAGATACGCAGTATTTT. The encoded protein is CACSSSGGSTDTQYF.

CDR3 nucleotides: TGTGCCAGCAGGAGAGAAGGGACAGGGGGTCAGCCCCAGCATTTT. Residues: CASRREGTGGQPQHF. The chain is built from TRBV6-5 and TRBJ1-5; 11 nucleotides match TRBD1. Trimming cost V 6 bases and J 6 bases; bases outside gene matches: 7. Germline V gene sequence: CDR1 MNHEY, CDR2 SVGAGI. This CDR3 has 15 amino acids.

This chain joins TRBV30 and TRBJ2-5; 8 positions agree with TRBD2. This CDR3 has 14 amino acids. J was trimmed by 4 bases and V by 4 bases; bases with no gene match: 8. Germline CDR1 GTSNPN, CDR2 SVGIG (reference sequence). The CDR3, as DNA: TGTGCCTGGAAGTACGGGGGGGCTGTAGAGACCCAGTACTTC. This translates into CAWKYGGAVETQYF.

The chain employs TRBV28 and TRBJ2-1, with 8 bases identical to TRBD2. CDR1 and CDR2 (germline): MDHEN, SYDVKM. The junction had 7 bases not matched to a gene; V was cut back by 6 bases and J by 6 bases. This CDR3 is 14 amino acids long. The CDR3 coding sequence is TGTGCCAGCAGCCAAGCGGGAGCAACCAATGAGCAGTTCTTC. It encodes CASSQAGATNEQFF.

V is TRBV28 and J is TRBJ2-1; weak D call: TRBD2 (6 bases). CDR3 length: 15 residues. Germline CDR1 reads MDHEN; CDR2 reads SYDVKM. V dropped 4 bases and J dropped 8 bases, with 18 bases sitting between them. In nucleotides, the CDR3 is TGTGCCAGCAGTTGGGGGATCTGGCCGGGGGATGAGCAGTTCTTC. Its translation: CASSWGIWPGDEQFF.

The chain links TRBV7-6 to TRBJ2-2, with a weak D call TRBD1 (6 bases). This CDR3 has 15 residues. Trimming stripped 4 bases from V and 5 bases from J, with 14 bases between. CDR1 SGHVS and CDR2 FNYEAQ come from the germline V gene. In DNA, the CDR3 is TGTGCCAGCAGCTACCGGGACACTTATACCGGGGAGCTGTTTTTT. Protein product: CASSYRDTYTGELFF. Full variable domain (remainder filled in from reference TRBV7-6 and TRBJ2-2): GAGVSQSPRYKVTKRGQDVALRCDPISGHVSLYWYRQALGQGPEFLTYFNYEAQQDKSGLPNDRFSAERPEGSISTLTIQRTEQRDSAMYRCASSYRDTYTGELFFGEGSRLTVL.

V usage is TRBV11-2 and J usage is TRBJ2-7; weak D call: TRBD2 (6 bases). Trimming cost V 2 bases and J 3 bases, with 14 bases left between them. The CDR3 runs to 15 residues. The germline V gene encodes CDR1 SGHAT and CDR2 FQNNGV. The CDR3: CASSLMLAANYEQYF. CDR3 nucleotide sequence: TGTGCCAGCAGCTTAATGTTAGCGGCGAACTACGAGCAGTACTTC.

The chain employs TRBV6-5 and TRBJ2-7; 7 positions match TRBD1. In germline, CDR1 is MNHEY, CDR2 SVGAGI. The V and J ends lost 4 bases and 4 bases, in that order; junction bases with no gene match: 13. The CDR3 spans 16 residues. CDR3 DNA sequence: TGTGCCAGCAGTTTAGAGACAGGGTGGTTAGGATACGAGCAGTACTTC. Translating it yields CASSLETGWLGYEQYF.

This chain connects TRBV27 to TRBJ2-7, with a tentative D call TRBD2 (5 bases). Trimming shortened V by 3 bases and J by 6 bases, and 12 bases separated the two germline ends. Per the germline V gene, CDR1 is MNHEY and CDR2 is SMNVEV (reference sequence). This CDR3 comprises 13 residues. CDR3 amino acids: CASSFKGGVEQYF. Written as DNA, the CDR3 is TGTGCCAGCAGTTTCAAAGGAGGCGTCGAGCAGTACTTC.

The chain combines TRBV4-1 with TRBJ2-4, with D possibly being TRBD2 (5 bases). CDR3 size: 16 residues. V was trimmed by 0 bases and J by 6 bases, leaving 15 bases between them. CDR1 and CDR2 from the germline V gene are MGHRA and YSYEKL. The CDR3 sequence: CASSQDPGLPRNIQYF. CDR3 in DNA: TGCGCCAGCAGCCAAGATCCCGGACTCCCGAGAAACATTCAGTACTTC.

The chain combines TRBV7-9 with TRBJ2-2; 8 nucleotides agree with TRBD1. Trimming at V came to 4 bases and at J to 0 bases, leaving 7 bases not matched to a gene. This CDR3 is 17 amino acids long. In germline, CDR1 is SEHNR, CDR2 FQNEAQ (reference sequence). CDR3 sequence: CASSSDRGLSNTGELFF. The CDR3 DNA reads TGTGCCAGCAGCTCAGACAGGGGCCTCTCGAACACCGGGGAGCTGTTTTTT.

The V call is TRBV7-9, the J call TRBJ2-6, with TRBD1 identical over 8 bases. The CDR3 sequence is 17 residues long. Germline CDR1 and CDR2: SEHNR and FQNEAQ (reference sequence). The CDR3 is CSMDSDRGDSGANVLTF. DNA for the CDR3: TGTTCTATGGACTCTGACAGGGGCGACTCTGGGGCCAACGTCCTGACTTTC.

In regard to this clone: The CDR3 does not end in the conserved phenylalanine or tryptophan, so this is likely a read error. The chain is built from TRBV25-1 and TRBJ1-1; D perhaps matches TRBD1 (6 bases). The CDR3 is 16 amino acids. In germline, CDR1 is MGHDK, CDR2 SYGVNS. V was pared by 2 bases and J by 4 bases, with 17 bases between. The CDR3 here is CASSEGQISTTTEAFL. CDR3 sequence (DNA): TGTGCCAGCAGTGAAGGACAGATCAGTACGACCACTGAAGCTTTCCTT.

The CDR3 sequence is CASSAQGSTEAFF. The CDR3 coding sequence is TGTGCCAGCAGCGCCCAGGGGAGCACTGAAGCTTTCTTT. This sequence joins TRBV7-3 and TRBJ1-1, with a tentative D call TRBD1 (6 bases). CDR1 and CDR2 from the germline V gene are SGHTA and FQGTGA. The length of the CDR3 is 13 residues. Trimming removed 5 bases at V and 4 bases at J, with 11 bases between.

The V and J genes are TRBV7-9 and TRBJ1-4; D not resolved. The CDR3 covers 14 residues. V lost 7 bases and J 3 bases, leaving 12 bases between the germline ends. Germline-derived CDR1 and CDR2 are SEHNR and FQNEAQ (reference sequence). The CDR3 is CASNPQFSNEKLFF. Written as DNA, the CDR3 is TGTGCCAGCAATCCTCAGTTTTCTAATGAAAAACTGTTTTTT.

The gene calls are TRBV19 and TRBJ1-6; D is possibly TRBD1 (5 bases). Germline CDR1 LNHDA, CDR2 SQIVND (reference sequence). V lost 5 bases, J lost 4 bases, and 12 bases lay in between. The CDR3 contains 15 residues. The CDR3, as DNA: TGTGCCAGTAGTCCAGCGACAGAATATAATTCACCCCTCCACTTT. Protein sequence: CASSPATEYNSPLHF.

The chain is built from TRBV10-2 and TRBJ2-5; tentative D call: TRBD1 (7 bases). Germline assignment: CDR1 WSHSY and CDR2 SAAADI. The CDR3 consists of 17 residues. V was shortened by 4 bases and J by 1 base, with 19 bases between the two germline ends. The CDR3 DNA sequence: TGCGCCAGCAGTGGACAGGGACGGGGGTACTCCCAAGAGACCCAGTACTTC. Its translation: CASSGQGRGYSQETQYF.

The chain couples TRBV6-6 to TRBJ2-7; weak D call: TRBD1 (5 bases). V was pared by 7 bases and J by 0 bases, with 13 bases between. CDR1 MNHNY and CDR2 SVGAGI come from the germline V gene (reference sequence). This CDR3 comprises 14 residues. In DNA, the CDR3 is TGTGCCAGCACCTCCGAGACAGTCTCCTACGAGCAGTACTTC. Translated: CASTSETVSYEQYF.

The genes are TRBV30 and TRBJ2-5; weak D call: TRBD2 (6 bases). Trimming cost V 7 bases and J 0 bases, with 15 bases left between them. Per germline, CDR1 GTSNPN and CDR2 SVGIG (reference sequence). The CDR3 has 14 amino acids. The CDR3 loop is CAFRLVSYQETQYF. CDR3 in DNA: TGTGCCTTCAGACTAGTATCGTACCAAGAGACCCAGTACTTC.

The chain couples TRBV5-6 to TRBJ2-7; D uncertain. The V gene's germline CDR1 is SGHDT and CDR2 YYEEEE. Trimming shortened V by 0 bases and J by 2 bases, and 12 bases separated the two germline ends. The length of the CDR3 is 15 residues. The CDR3 DNA is TGTGCCAGCAGCTTGGGGCCCCTGAACCCCTACGAGCAGTACTTC. Amino acid sequence: CASSLGPLNPYEQYF. The whole variable domain, remainder taken from reference TRBV5-6 and TRBJ2-7, is DAGVTQSPTHLIKTRGQQVTLRCSPKSGHDTVSWYQQALGQGPQFIFQYYEEEERQRGNFPDRFSGHQFPNYSSELNVNALLLGDSALYLCASSLGPLNPYEQYFGPGTRLTVT.

The chain has TRBV6-1 and TRBJ1-4, with 7 bases fitting TRBD1. CDR3 length: 14 residues. With 6 bases clipped from V and 3 bases from J, the junction kept 4 bases outside the gene matches. The germline V gene has CDR1 MNHNS and CDR2 SASEGT. This CDR3 is CASRTGFANEKLFF. In nucleotides, the CDR3 is TGTGCCAGCAGGACAGGGTTCGCTAATGAAAAACTGTTTTTT.

The chain employs TRBV5-1 and TRBJ1-3; 8 nucleotides line up with TRBD1. CDR1 and CDR2 from the germline V gene are SGHRS and YFSETQ. V shed 3 bases and J 4 bases; nucleotides not matched to a gene: 3. The CDR3 is 14 residues long. The chain's CDR3 is CASSSRTGGNTIYF. The DNA for the CDR3 is TGCGCCAGCAGCTCCCGGACAGGGGGAAACACCATATATTTT.

V usage is TRBV30 and J usage is TRBJ1-2; D unclear. V lost 5 bases, J lost 2 bases, and 15 bases lay in between. The germline V gene encodes CDR1 GTSNPN and CDR2 SVGIG (reference sequence). The CDR3 is 14 amino acids. As DNA, the CDR3 is TGTGCCTGGGGCCCCCGGGGAGGAAACTATGGCTACACCTTC. This encodes CAWGPRGGNYGYTF.

The chain joins TRBV5-1 to TRBJ2-1; 9 bases agree with TRBD2. The CDR3 has 15 residues. Trimming cost V 4 bases and J 9 bases; bases outside gene matches: 11. The germline V gene has CDR1 SGHRS and CDR2 YFSETQ. CDR3 bases: TGCGCCAGCAGCCCCGTAGCGGGGGAATTTGTTGAGCAGTTCTTC. It yields the protein CASSPVAGEFVEQFF.

The rearrangement links TRBV11-3 to TRBJ2-7; 7 nucleotides agree with TRBD1. This CDR3 has 16 amino acids. From germline, CDR1 is SGHNT and CDR2 YENEEA. The trim removed 0 bases at V and 4 bases at J, leaving 9 bases unmatched. The CDR3 here is CASSLERTGGDYEQYF. Written as DNA, the CDR3 is TGTGCCAGCAGCTTAGAGAGGACAGGTGGGGATTACGAGCAGTACTTC. Variable domain in full (rest from reference TRBV11-3 and TRBJ2-7): EAGVVQSPRYKIIEKKQPVAFWCNPISGHNTLYWYLQNLGQGPELLIRYENEEAVDDSQLPKDRFSAERLKGVDSTLKIQPAELGDSAVYLCASSLERTGGDYEQYFGPGTRLTVT.

The V call is TRBV13, the J call TRBJ1-2; D is unresolved. With 2 bases removed from V and 0 bases from J, the gap between germline ends came to 13 bases. CDR3 length: 16 residues. Germline CDR1 is PRHDT and CDR2 is FYEKMQ (reference sequence). CDR3 amino acids: CASSLNRGRANYGYTF. For the CDR3, the DNA is TGTGCCAGCAGCTTAAATCGAGGCAGAGCTAACTATGGCTACACCTTC.